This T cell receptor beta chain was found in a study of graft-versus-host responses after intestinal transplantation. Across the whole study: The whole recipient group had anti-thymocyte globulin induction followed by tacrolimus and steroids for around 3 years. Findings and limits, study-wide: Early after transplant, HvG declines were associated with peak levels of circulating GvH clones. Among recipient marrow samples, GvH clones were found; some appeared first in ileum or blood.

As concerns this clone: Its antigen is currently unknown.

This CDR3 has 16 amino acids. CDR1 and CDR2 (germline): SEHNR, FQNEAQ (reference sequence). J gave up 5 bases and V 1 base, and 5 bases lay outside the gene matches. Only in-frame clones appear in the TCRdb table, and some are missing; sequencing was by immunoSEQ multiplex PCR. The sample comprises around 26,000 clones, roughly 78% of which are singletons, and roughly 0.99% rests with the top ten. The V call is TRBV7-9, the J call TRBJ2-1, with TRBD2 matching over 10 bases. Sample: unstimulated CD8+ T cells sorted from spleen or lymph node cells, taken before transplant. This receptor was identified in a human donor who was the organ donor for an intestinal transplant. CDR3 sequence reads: CASSLGLAGDNNEQFF. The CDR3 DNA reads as TGTGCCAGCAGCTTAGGGCTAGCGGGGGATAACAATGAGCAGTTCTTC.